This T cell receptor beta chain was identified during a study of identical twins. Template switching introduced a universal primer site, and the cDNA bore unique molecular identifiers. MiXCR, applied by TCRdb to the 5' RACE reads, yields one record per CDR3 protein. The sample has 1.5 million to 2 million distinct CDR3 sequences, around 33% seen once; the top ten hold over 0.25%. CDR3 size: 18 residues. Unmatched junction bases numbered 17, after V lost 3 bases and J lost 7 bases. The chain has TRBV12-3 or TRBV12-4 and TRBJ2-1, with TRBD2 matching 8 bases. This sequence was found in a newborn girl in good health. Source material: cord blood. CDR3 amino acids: CASSFRTVLAGPPNEQFF. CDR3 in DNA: TGTGCCAGCAGTTTTAGAACAGTGCTAGCGGGTCCCCCTAATGAGCAGTTCTTC.